This TCR beta chain comes out of a study of graft-versus-host responses after intestinal transplantation. Measured with immunoSEQ multiplex PCR; TCRdb has only the in-frame clones, and not every one. The table has tens of thousands of clones, 85% to 95% seen once. The V end was cut by 8 bases, the J end by 2 bases, with 11 bases between. CDR3 length: 13 amino acids. From germline, CDR1 is SNHLY and CDR2 FYNNEI. About this clone: Its matching antigen is unknown.

Sequencing was performed on unstimulated CD8+ T cells sorted from spleen or lymph node cells, taken before transplant. This clonotype originated in a human donor who was the organ donor for an intestinal transplant. The chain carries TRBV2 and TRBJ2-3; D is unresolved. The CDR3 reads CASSRSDTDTQYF. Here the CDR3 DNA reads TGTGCCAGCTCCCGTTCCGACACAGATACGCAGTATTTT.